One and the same sample provided the 22 T cell receptor beta chains below, sequenced in a study of blood T cells in healthy people across ages. Together with a sample-barcoded 5' primer, a J-beta primer mix was included in a second PCR lasting about 7 to 11 cycles. MiXCR was run by TCRdb on the 5' RACE reads, yielding one entry per CDR3 protein. Of about 640,000 distinct CDR3 sequences in the sample, under 70% were seen once. The specimen was blood. These receptors all stem from a man in his fifties or sixties in good health.

The CDR3 sequence: CSVRRTIYNEQFF. CDR3 coding DNA: TGCAGCGTCAGACGGACAATCTACAATGAGCAGTTCTTC. The V and J genes are TRBV29-1 and TRBJ2-1, with D possibly being TRBD1 (5 bases). Trimming shortened V by 6 bases and J by 3 bases, and 12 bases separated the two germline ends. The CDR3 consists of 13 residues. Germline-derived CDR1 and CDR2 are SQVTM and ANQGSEA.

The V and J genes are TRBV2 and TRBJ2-7; D remains unclear. In germline, CDR1 is SNHLY, CDR2 FYNNEI. The CDR3 is 12 residues long. V dropped 1 base and J dropped 6 bases, with 7 bases sitting between them. This CDR3 reads CASSEEGGEQYF. In DNA form, the CDR3 reads TGTGCCAGCAGTGAAGAGGGCGGCGAGCAGTACTTC. The full variable domain, with the rest looked up from reference TRBV2 and TRBJ2-7, is EPEVTQTPSHQVTQMGQEVILRCVPISNHLYFYWYRQILGQKVEFLVSFYNNEISEKSEIFDDQFSVERPDGSNFTLKIRSTKLEDSAMYFCASSEEGGEQYFGPGTRLTVT.

The V gene is TRBV7-9, the J gene TRBJ1-2; 9 bases line up with TRBD1. CDR3 length equals 14 residues. The V gene's germline CDR1 is SEHNR and CDR2 FQNEAQ (reference sequence). With 2 bases clipped from V and 10 bases from J, the junction kept 8 bases outside the gene matches. The CDR3 DNA reads TGTGCCAGCAGCTTACCGGGACAGGGAGAGGCCTACACCTTC. Protein: CASSLPGQGEAYTF.

V and J are TRBV11-2 and TRBJ1-6; no reliable D call. Trimming stripped 3 bases from V and 5 bases from J, with 5 bases between. The germline V gene encodes CDR1 SGHAT and CDR2 FQNNGV. The CDR3 has 13 residues. For the CDR3, the DNA is TGTGCCAGCAGCTTCGGGGATAATTCACCCCTCCACTTT. Translating it yields CASSFGDNSPLHF.

This clonotype was observed a few times. This rearrangement joins TRBV28 to TRBJ1-5; a weak D match, TRBD1 (6 bases). The CDR3 has 14 amino acids. V lost 3 bases and J 4 bases, leaving 10 bases between the germline ends. Germline assignment: CDR1 MDHEN and CDR2 SYDVKM. The CDR3 nucleotides read TGTGCCAGCAGTTTGGTACAGGGAAATCAGCCCCAGCATTTT. This codes for CASSLVQGNQPQHF.

J is TRBJ2-5 and V is TRBV20-1; D is tentatively TRBD1 or TRBD2 (7 bases each). The CDR3 sequence is 14 residues long. V was clipped by 6 bases and J by 4 bases, with 18 bases between them. Germline loops: CDR1 DFQATT, CDR2 SNEGSKA (reference sequence). The CDR3 DNA reads TGCAGTGCCAGGGGGGGCTCCCGCGCAGAGACCCAGTACTTC. Translation gives CSARGGSRAETQYF.

CDR3 DNA sequence: TGTGCCAGCAGCCAAGGGGCTAGTCCCGAGACCCAGTACTTC. Protein: CASSQGASPETQYF. The chain employs TRBV4-2 and TRBJ2-5; no reliable D call. CDR1 and CDR2 (germline): LGHNA, YNFKEQ. V lost 1 base and J 5 bases, leaving 11 bases between the germline ends. The CDR3 sequence is 14 residues long.

A few counts support this clonotype. The rearrangement joins TRBV11-2 to TRBJ2-3; the match to TRBD2 covers 7 bases. CDR1 and CDR2 from the germline V gene are SGHAT and FQNNGV. The CDR3 covers 16 residues. V lost 1 base to trimming and J lost 1 base; unmatched junction nucleotides: 5. CDR3 in amino acids: CASSLVRLAGTDTQYF. CDR3 DNA: TGTGCCAGCAGCTTAGTGCGGCTAGCGGGCACAGATACGCAGTATTTT.

The chain joins TRBV2 to TRBJ2-3; 7 nucleotides line up with TRBD1. CDR1 and CDR2 from the germline V gene are SNHLY and FYNNEI. The CDR3 covers 15 residues. The V and J ends lost 5 bases and 0 bases, in that order; junction bases with no gene match: 5. CDR3 residues: CASSRTGVSTDTQYF. CDR3 in DNA: TGTGCCAGCAGTCGCACAGGGGTTAGCACAGATACGCAGTATTTT.

This chain links TRBV11-2 with TRBJ2-3; D remains unclear. The CDR3 spans 13 residues. Germline V gives CDR1 SGHAT, CDR2 FQNNGV. V gave up 8 bases and J gave up 1 base, with 10 bases separating them. The CDR3 spells CASADWGTDTQYF. Here the CDR3 DNA reads TGTGCCAGCGCCGATTGGGGCACAGATACGCAGTATTTT.

This rearrangement joins TRBV25-1 to TRBJ2-5, with TRBD2 matching 8 bases. The CDR3 totals 14 residues. The germline gives CDR1 MGHDK, CDR2 SYGVNS. V gave up 6 bases and J gave up 4 bases; unmatched junction bases: 7. The CDR3 region is CASSDTAGGETQYF. Written as DNA, the CDR3 is TGTGCCAGCAGCGACACGGCGGGAGGAGAGACCCAGTACTTC.

The genes are TRBV6-5 and TRBJ2-1; TRBD1 agrees at 9 bases. V dropped 6 bases and J dropped 6; count of bases not matched to a gene: 9. CDR3 length: 15 amino acids. Per germline, CDR1 MNHEY and CDR2 SVGAGI. CDR3 nucleotide sequence: TGTGCCAGCAGCCTGAGGGGACAGGGCCCCAATGAGCAGTTCTTC. Encoded protein: CASSLRGQGPNEQFF.

The chain uses TRBV10-2 and TRBJ2-1; TRBD2 aligns across 11 bases. The V gene end was trimmed by 8 bases and the J gene end by 7 bases; junction bases not matched to a gene: 13. CDR3 length: 16 residues. CDR1 and CDR2 (germline): WSHSY, SAAADI. CDR3: CASLDSGRVIENEQFF. The CDR3 DNA is TGCGCCAGCCTCGATAGCGGGAGGGTAATTGAAAATGAGCAGTTCTTC.

V and J are TRBV7-9 and TRBJ2-3; perhaps TRBD2 as D (5 bases). Trimming shortened V by 6 bases and J by 0 bases, and 16 bases separated the two germline ends. The CDR3 spans 16 residues. Germline V gene data show CDR1 as SEHNR and CDR2 as FQNEAQ (reference sequence). CDR3 sequence reads: CASSTLGVGSTDTQYF. Here the CDR3 DNA reads TGTGCCAGCAGTACCCTCGGGGTTGGAAGCACAGATACGCAGTATTTT.

As DNA, the CDR3 is TGCAGTGCTAGTACCGGGGGGGGCGAGACCCAGTACTTC. This gives the protein CSASTGGGETQYF. This rearrangement joins TRBV20-1 to TRBJ2-5, with TRBD2 matching over 8 bases. V shed 3 bases and J 5 bases; nucleotides not matched to a gene: 5. CDR1 is DFQATT, CDR2 SNEGSKA, per germline (reference sequence). CDR3 length: 13 amino acids.

The chain is built from TRBV5-1 and TRBJ1-4, with D unclear. Trimming pared 1 base from V and 6 bases from J, leaving 4 bases between. Per the germline V gene, CDR1 is SGHRS and CDR2 is YFSETQ. This CDR3 contains 12 residues. The CDR3 DNA follows: TGCGCCAGCAGCTTGAGTGATGAAAAACTGTTTTTT. It is translated as CASSLSDEKLFF.

This clonotype was counted a few times. The J gene is TRBJ1-2, the V gene TRBV3-1; no firm D call. This CDR3 has 14 residues. Germline CDR1 and CDR2: LGHDT and YNNKEL (reference sequence). The V gene lost 0 bases and the J gene lost 4 bases, with 9 bases spanning the gap. The CDR3 DNA sequence: TGTGCCAGCAGCCAAGATTTAGGGTTCTATGGCTACACCTTC. It specifies CASSQDLGFYGYTF.

This rearrangement joins TRBV10-3 to TRBJ2-3, with TRBD1 identical over 9 bases. The junction had 13 bases not matched to a gene; V was cut back by 4 bases and J by 2 bases. CDR3 length: 18 amino acids. Germline-derived CDR1 and CDR2 are ENHRY and SYGVKD. The chain's CDR3 is CAISGMTGTGRFTDTQYF. The DNA of the CDR3 is TGTGCCATCAGTGGAATGACCGGGACAGGGAGATTCACAGATACGCAGTATTTT.

This clonotype was recorded once. At one end, the junction sequence differs from germline, possibly due to a read error. The CDR3, as DNA: TGTGCCGGCAGCCTAGGACAGGGGCTCTATGGCTACACCTTC. Residues: CAGSLGQGLYGYTF. The chain carries TRBV7-2 and TRBJ1-2; 9 bases line up with TRBD1. The CDR3 runs 14 residues. Germline assignment: CDR1 SGHTA and CDR2 FQGNSA.

This clonotype was detected only a few times. The rearrangement joins TRBV20-1 to TRBJ1-5, with no clear D. The V end lost 3 bases, the J end lost 5 bases, and 14 bases lay between the germline ends. The CDR3 has 14 residues. CDR1 and CDR2 (germline): DFQATT, SNEGSKA (reference sequence). CDR3 bases: TGCAGTGCTAGGCTCGCAGAATACGATCAGCCCCAGCATTTT. Encoded protein: CSARLAEYDQPQHF.

Turning to this clonotype: A much larger clone lies a single base off, so this may be a read error. The V and J genes are TRBV12-3 or TRBV12-4 and TRBJ1-2; D perhaps matches TRBD1 (5 bases). The CDR3 is 12 amino acids. CDR3 loop: CACSPYGGGYTF. CDR3 coding DNA: TGTGCCTGCAGTCCATATGGGGGAGGCTACACCTTC.

The chain carries TRBV20-1 and TRBJ2-1; D gene ambiguous. Trimming stripped 6 bases from V and 0 bases from J, with 9 bases between. Looked up from germline, CDR1 is DFQATT and CDR2 is SNEGSKA (reference sequence). The CDR3 length is 13 residues. In DNA, the CDR3 is TGCAGTGCCAACCCCGGCTCCTACAATGAGCAGTTCTTC. It encodes CSANPGSYNEQFF.